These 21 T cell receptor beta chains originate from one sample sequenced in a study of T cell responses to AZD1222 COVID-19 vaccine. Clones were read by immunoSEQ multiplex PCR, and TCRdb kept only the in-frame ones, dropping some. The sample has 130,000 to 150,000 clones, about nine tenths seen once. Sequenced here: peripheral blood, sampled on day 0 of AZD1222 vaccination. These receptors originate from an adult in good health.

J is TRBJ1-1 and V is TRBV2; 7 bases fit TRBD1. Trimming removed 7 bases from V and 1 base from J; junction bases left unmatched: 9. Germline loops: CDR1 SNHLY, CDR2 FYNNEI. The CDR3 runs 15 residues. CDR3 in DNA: TGTGCCAGCATCTATCAGGGGGGTTGGAACACTGAAGCTTTCTTT. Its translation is CASIYQGGWNTEAFF.

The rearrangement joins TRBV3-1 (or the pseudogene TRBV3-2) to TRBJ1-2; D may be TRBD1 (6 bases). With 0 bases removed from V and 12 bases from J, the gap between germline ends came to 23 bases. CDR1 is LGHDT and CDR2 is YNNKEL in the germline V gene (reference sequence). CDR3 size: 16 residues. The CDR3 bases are TGTGCCAGCAGCCAAGATCAAAGGGACGGTCTCAGGGGTGACACCTTC. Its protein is CASSQDQRDGLRGDTF.

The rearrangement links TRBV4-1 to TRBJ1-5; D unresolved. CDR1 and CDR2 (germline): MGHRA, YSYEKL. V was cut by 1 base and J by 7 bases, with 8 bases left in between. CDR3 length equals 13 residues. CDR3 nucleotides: TGCGCCAGCAGCCAAGGGTTAGGGCAGCCCCAGCATTTT. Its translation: CASSQGLGQPQHF.

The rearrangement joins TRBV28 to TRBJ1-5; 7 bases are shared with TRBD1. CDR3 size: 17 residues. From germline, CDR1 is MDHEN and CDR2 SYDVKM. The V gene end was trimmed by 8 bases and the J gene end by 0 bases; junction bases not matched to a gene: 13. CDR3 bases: TGTGCCAGCCGTCGTGAGGGGGCATGGGATAGCAATCAGCCCCAGCATTTT. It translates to CASRREGAWDSNQPQHF.

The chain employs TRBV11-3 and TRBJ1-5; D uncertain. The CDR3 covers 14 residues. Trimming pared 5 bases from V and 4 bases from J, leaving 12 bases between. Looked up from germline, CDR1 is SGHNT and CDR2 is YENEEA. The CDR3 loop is CASSLRAVNQPQHF. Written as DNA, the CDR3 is TGTGCCAGCAGCCTACGGGCCGTAAATCAGCCCCAGCATTTT. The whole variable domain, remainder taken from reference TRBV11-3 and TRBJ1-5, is EAGVVQSPRYKIIEKKQPVAFWCNPISGHNTLYWYLQNLGQGPELLIRYENEEAVDDSQLPKDRFSAERLKGVDSTLKIQPAELGDSAVYLCASSLRAVNQPQHFGDGTRLSIL.

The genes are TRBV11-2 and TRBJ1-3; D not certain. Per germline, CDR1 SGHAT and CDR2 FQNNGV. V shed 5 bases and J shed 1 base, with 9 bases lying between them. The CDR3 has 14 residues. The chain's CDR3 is CASSNPKSGNTIYF. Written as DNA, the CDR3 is TGTGCCAGCAGCAACCCTAAATCTGGAAACACCATATATTTT.

CDR3 sequence: CASSFRNSPLHF. The DNA of the CDR3 is TGTGCCAGCAGTTTCAGAAATTCACCCCTCCACTTT. The V gene is TRBV27, the J gene TRBJ1-6; D is uncertain. This CDR3 is 12 amino acids long. CDR1 and CDR2 (germline): MNHEY, SMNVEV (reference sequence). Trimming cost V 3 bases and J 7 bases, with 4 bases left between them.

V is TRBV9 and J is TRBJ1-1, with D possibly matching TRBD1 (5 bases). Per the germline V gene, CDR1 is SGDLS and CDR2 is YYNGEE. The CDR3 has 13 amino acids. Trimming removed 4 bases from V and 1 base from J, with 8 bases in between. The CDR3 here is CASSWGRNTEAFF. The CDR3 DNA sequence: TGTGCCAGCAGCTGGGGGAGGAACACTGAAGCTTTCTTT.

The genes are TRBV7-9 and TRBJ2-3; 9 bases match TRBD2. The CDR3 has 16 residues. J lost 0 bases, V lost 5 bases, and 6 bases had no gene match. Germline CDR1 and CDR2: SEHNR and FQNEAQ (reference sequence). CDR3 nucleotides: TGTGCCAGCAGCGCGGGACTAGCACTTAGCACAGATACGCAGTATTTT. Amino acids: CASSAGLALSTDTQYF.

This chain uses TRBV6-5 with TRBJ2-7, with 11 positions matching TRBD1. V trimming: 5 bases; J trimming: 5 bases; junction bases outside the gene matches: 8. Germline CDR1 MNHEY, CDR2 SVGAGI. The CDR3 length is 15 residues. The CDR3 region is CASSLPGQGDDEQYF. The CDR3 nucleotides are TGTGCCAGCAGTCTACCGGGACAGGGGGACGACGAGCAGTACTTC.

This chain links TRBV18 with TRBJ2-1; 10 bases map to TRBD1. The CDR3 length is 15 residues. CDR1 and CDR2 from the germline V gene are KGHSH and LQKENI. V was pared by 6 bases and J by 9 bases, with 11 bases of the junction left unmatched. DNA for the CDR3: TGTGCCAGCTCGGGGGACAGGGGCGTTAAGATTGAGCAGTTCTTC. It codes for CASSGDRGVKIEQFF.

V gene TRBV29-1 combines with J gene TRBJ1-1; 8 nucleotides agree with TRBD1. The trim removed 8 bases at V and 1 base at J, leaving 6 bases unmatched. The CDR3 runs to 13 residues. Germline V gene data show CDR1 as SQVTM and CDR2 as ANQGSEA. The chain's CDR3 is CSLRQGPNTEAFF. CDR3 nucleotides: TGCAGCCTAAGACAGGGGCCGAACACTGAAGCTTTCTTT.

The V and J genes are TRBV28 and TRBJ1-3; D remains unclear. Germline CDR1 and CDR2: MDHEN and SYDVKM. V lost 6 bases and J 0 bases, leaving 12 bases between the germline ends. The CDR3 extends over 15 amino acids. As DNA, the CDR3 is TGTGCCAGCAGCTTAACGGAGGGCTCTGGAAACACCATATATTTT. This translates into CASSLTEGSGNTIYF.

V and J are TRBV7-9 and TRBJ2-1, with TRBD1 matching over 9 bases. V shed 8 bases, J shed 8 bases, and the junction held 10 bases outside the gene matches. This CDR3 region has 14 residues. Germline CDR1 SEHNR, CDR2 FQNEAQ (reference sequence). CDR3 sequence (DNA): TGTGCCAGCGTCGCGATTGACAGGGGGGATGAGCAGTTCTTC. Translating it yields CASVAIDRGDEQFF.

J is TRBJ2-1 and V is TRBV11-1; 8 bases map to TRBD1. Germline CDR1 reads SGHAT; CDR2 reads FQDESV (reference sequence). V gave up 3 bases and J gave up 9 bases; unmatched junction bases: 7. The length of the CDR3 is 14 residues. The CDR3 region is CASSFGRQGSEQFF. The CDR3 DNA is TGTGCCAGCAGCTTTGGCCGACAGGGGTCTGAGCAGTTCTTC.

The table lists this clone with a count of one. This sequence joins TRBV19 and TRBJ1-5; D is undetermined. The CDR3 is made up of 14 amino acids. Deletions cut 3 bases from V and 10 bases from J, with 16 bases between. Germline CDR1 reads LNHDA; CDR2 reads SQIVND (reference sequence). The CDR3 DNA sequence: TGTGCCAGTAGTATTAACGGGGTGGGAGATCCCCAGCATTTT. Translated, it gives CASSINGVGDPQHF.

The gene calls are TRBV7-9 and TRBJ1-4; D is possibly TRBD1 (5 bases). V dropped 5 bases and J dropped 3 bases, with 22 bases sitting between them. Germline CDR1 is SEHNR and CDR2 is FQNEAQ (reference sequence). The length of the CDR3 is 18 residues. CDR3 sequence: CASSPDSTFRSPNEKLFF. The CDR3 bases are TGTGCCAGCAGCCCAGACAGTACATTCAGGTCCCCTAATGAAAAACTGTTTTTT.

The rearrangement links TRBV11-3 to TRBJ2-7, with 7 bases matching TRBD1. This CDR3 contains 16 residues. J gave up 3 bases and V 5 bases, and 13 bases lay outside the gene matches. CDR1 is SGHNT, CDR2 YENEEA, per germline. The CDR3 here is CASSIPGQPYHYEQYF. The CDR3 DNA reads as TGTGCCAGCAGCATACCGGGACAGCCGTATCACTACGAGCAGTACTTC.

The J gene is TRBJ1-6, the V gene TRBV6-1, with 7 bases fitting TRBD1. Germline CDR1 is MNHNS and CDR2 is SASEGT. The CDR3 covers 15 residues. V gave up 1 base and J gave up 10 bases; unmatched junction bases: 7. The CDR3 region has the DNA TGTGCCAGCAGTGAAGTCTACAGGGGAGGATCACCCCTCCACTTT. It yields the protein CASSEVYRGGSPLHF.

The CDR3 nucleotides are TGCGCCAGCAGTGAGTACCCAACACACGGCTACACCTTC. It yields the protein CASSEYPTHGYTF. The chain uses TRBV10-1 and TRBJ1-2; D not resolved. Germline V gene data show CDR1 as WNHNN and CDR2 as SYGVQD (reference sequence). The CDR3 consists of 13 residues. The ends were cut back, 1 base at V and 8 bases at J, with 11 bases in the middle.

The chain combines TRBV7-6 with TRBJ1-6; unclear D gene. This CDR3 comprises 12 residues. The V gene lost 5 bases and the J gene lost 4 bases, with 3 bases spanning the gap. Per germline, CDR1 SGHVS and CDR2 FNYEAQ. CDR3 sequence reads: CASSGYNSPLHF. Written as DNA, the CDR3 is TGTGCCAGCAGCGGTTATAATTCACCCCTCCACTTT.